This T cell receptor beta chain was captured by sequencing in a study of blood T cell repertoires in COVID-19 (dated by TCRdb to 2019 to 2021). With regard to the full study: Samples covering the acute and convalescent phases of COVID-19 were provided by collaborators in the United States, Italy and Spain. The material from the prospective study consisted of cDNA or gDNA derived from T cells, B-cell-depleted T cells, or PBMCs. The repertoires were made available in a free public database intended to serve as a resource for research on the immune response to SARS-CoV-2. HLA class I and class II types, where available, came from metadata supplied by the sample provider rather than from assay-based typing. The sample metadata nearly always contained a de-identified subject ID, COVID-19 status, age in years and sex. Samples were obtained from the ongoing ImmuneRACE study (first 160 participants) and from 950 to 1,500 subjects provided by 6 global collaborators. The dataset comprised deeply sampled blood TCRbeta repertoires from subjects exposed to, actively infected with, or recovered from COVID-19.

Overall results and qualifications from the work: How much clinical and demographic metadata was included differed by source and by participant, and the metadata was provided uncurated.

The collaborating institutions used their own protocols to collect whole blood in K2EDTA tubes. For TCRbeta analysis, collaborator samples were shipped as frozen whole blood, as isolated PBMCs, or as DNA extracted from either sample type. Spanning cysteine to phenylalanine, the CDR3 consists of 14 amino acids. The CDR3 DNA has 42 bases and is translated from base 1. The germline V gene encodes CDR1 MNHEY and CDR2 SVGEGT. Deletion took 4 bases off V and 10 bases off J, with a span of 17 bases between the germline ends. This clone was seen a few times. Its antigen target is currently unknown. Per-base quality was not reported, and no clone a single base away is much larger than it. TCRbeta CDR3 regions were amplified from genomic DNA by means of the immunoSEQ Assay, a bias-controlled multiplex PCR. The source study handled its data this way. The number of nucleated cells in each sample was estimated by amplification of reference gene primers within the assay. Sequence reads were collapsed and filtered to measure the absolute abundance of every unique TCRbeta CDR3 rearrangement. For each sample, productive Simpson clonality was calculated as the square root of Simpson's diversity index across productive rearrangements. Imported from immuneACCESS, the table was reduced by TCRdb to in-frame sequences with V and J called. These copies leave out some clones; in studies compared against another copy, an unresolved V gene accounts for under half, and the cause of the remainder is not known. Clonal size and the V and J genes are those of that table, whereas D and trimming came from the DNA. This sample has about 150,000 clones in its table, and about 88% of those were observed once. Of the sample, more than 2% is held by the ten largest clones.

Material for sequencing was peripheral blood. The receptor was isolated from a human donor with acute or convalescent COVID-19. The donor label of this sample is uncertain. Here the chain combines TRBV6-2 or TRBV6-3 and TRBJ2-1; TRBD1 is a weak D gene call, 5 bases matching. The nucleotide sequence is TGTGCCAGCAGTTCTGAACTCTTTAGACAGGAGCAGTTCTTC. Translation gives CASSSELFRQEQFF.